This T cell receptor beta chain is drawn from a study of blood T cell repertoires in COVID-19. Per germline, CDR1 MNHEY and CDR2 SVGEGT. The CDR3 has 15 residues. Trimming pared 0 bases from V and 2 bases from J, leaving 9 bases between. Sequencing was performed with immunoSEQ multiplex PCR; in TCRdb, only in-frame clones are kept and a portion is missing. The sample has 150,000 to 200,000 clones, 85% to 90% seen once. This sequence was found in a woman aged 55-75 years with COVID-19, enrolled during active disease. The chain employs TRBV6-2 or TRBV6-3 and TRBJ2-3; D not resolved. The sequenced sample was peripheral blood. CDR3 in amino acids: CASSYSRENTDTQYF. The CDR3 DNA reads TGTGCCAGCAGTTACTCGAGAGAGAACACAGATACGCAGTATTTT.